This TCR beta chain originates from a study of spatial heterogeneity in lung cancer. Study-level background: Each time, sequencing found more beta-chain sequences than alpha-chain sequences. Every unique TCR and UMI combination, on average, appeared more than ten times in raw reads.

The study tagged each TCR cDNA molecule with a unique molecular identifier. From the 5' RACE reads, TCRdb called clonotypes with MiXCR, one entry per CDR3 protein. Here the sample spans about 27,000 distinct CDR3 sequences, roughly 7.1% being singletons. This clonotype has a handful of counts. What it recognizes is unknown. CDR3 length: 14 amino acids. CDR1 is SGHNT, CDR2 YYREEE, per germline (reference sequence). The germline V and J ends were trimmed by 7 bases and 2 bases, with 15 bases remaining between them. Time point here: sample taken at primary tumor resection. Whole RNA was taken from tumor, nontumor lung or frozen PBMC; it was then sequenced unsorted. Study outcomes and limitations: Intratumoral expanded alpha and beta TCR counts were found to track tumor mutation counts.

The chain combines TRBV5-4 with TRBJ2-5, with TRBD2 as a possible D gene (6 bases). The receptor's source is a male donor with early-stage non-small cell lung cancer. Sequencing was performed on lung tumor tissue, taken at surgery. Here the CDR3 DNA reads TGTGCCAGCGGAACCCGGGGGTTACAAGAGACCCAGTACTTC. Protein sequence: CASGTRGLQETQYF. The full variable domain, its missing parts supplied by reference TRBV5-4 and TRBJ2-5, is ETGVTQSPTHLIKTRGQQVTLRCSSQSGHNTVSWYQQALGQGPQFIFQYYREEENGRGNFPPRFSGLQFPNYSSELNVNALELDDSALYLCASGTRGLQETQYFGPGTRLLVL.